These T cell receptor beta chains were read from a single sample in a study of T-cell reconstitution after alpha-beta-depleted transplantation in children. TCRdb re-called the PCR reads through MiXCR, storing one row per CDR3 protein. This sample has some 830,000 distinct CDR3 sequences, with roughly 15% found just once. The starting material was PBMCs, mostly from graft donor cells, obtained 360 days after TCRalphabeta/CD19-depleted stem cell transplant. The receptors were gathered from a male patient aged 5 to 17 who had a stem cell transplant for acute lymphoblastic leukemia, so the T cells may come from the graft donor. The CDR3 runs from the conserved cysteine through the conserved F or W. D genes are given only for firm matches. Size is omitted from some rows. Given values are once, few, many or a class for expanded clones.

>TRBJ1-2|TRBV5-1|NA|few
TGCGCCAGCAGCTTGAACAGGGCCCCAGCTAACTATGGCTACACCTTC
CASSLNRAPANYGYTF
>TRBJ2-1|TRBV27|NA|few
TGTGCCAGCACTTTCATCCTAGGGAATGAGCAGTTCTTC
CASTFILGNEQFF
>TRBJ1-5|TRBV15|NA|few
TGTGCCACCAGCCCCCGGGGTGGTCAGCCCCAGCATTTT
CATSPRGGQPQHF
>TRBJ2-7|TRBV10-1|NA|few
TGCGCCAGCAGTGATACCGGGCCTCTCTACGAGCAGTACTTC
CASSDTGPLYEQYF
>TRBJ2-7|TRBV10-3|TRBD2|NA
TGTGCCATCAGTGGTCTAGCGGGAGGGCCGGATGAGCAGTACTTC
CAISGLAGGPDEQYF
>TRBJ2-7|TRBV7-2|TRBD2|NA
TGTGCCAGCAGCGTATACCCTAGCGGGATGTCGGGGGAGCAGTACTTC
CASSVYPSGMSGEQYF
>TRBJ2-4|TRBV4-2|NA|NA
TGTGCCAGCAGCCAAGATCGTGGGCCGGGCGGAAACATTCAGTACTTC
CASSQDRGPGGNIQYF
>TRBJ2-4|TRBV7-9|TRBD2|many
TGTGCCAGCAGGGCCCGGGGGGGCAACATTCAGTACTTC
CASRARGGNIQYF
>TRBJ2-4|TRBV12-3/TRBV12-4|NA|many
TGTGCCAGCAGTGATGGGACTCGGGACATTCAGTACTTC
CASSDGTRDIQYF
>TRBJ2-5|TRBV27|NA|few
TGTGCCAGCAGTTTCGTCCGTCCTGAGGGATCAGAGACCCAGTACTTC
CASSFVRPEGSETQYF
>TRBJ2-1|TRBV15|TRBD2|few
TGTGCCACCAGCGCGAGGACTAGCGGGACCATTAATGAGCAGTTCTTC
CATSARTSGTINEQFF
>TRBJ1-1|TRBV12-3/TRBV12-4|NA|NA
TGTGCCAGCAGCCCCTTCGGCGACACTGAAGCTTTCTTT
CASSPFGDTEAFF
>TRBJ2-7|TRBV7-8|TRBD1|NA
TGTGCCAGCAGGGACGATGGGACAGGGGCCCCCTACGAGCAGTACTTC
CASRDDGTGAPYEQYF
>TRBJ2-1|TRBV28|TRBD2|NA
TGTGCCAGCAGTTTAGCCGACCCGCGGGAGAGGTACAATGAGCAGTTCTTC
CASSLADPRERYNEQFF
>TRBJ2-6|TRBV5-1|NA|NA
TGCGCCAGCAGCTTGCCGGACCGATCTGGGGCCAACGTCCTGACTTTC
CASSLPDRSGANVLTF
>TRBJ1-1|TRBV4-1|NA|many
TGCGCCAGCATCGACAAGAACACTGAAGCTTTCTTT
CASIDKNTEAFF
>TRBJ2-7|TRBV15|TRBD1|few
TGTGCCACCAGCAGATACTCCGGACAGGCCTACGAGCAGTACTTC
CATSRYSGQAYEQYF
>TRBJ2-3|TRBV2|NA|NA
TGTGCCAGCAGCGACGCACAGGGACCAGGGAATACGCAGTATTTT
CASSDAQGPGNTQYF
>TRBJ2-7|TRBV10-2|NA|few
TGCGCCAGCAGTGAGTCCGTAGCAGAGCAGTACTTC
CASSESVAEQYF
>TRBJ2-7|TRBV6-5|TRBD2|NA
TGTGCCAGCAGTTACAATGAGCGGGAGGCCCGTTCCGAGCAGTACTTC
CASSYNEREARSEQYF
>TRBJ2-3|TRBV7-3|TRBD2|few
TGTGCCAGCAGCTTAAGCGCCGGGACTAGCGGGACTGATACGCAGTATTTT
CASSLSAGTSGTDTQYF
>TRBJ1-1|TRBV5-1|NA|many
TGCGCCAGCAGCCTGGAGCAGAACACTGAAGCTTTCTTT
CASSLEQNTEAFF
>TRBJ1-1|TRBV12-5|TRBD1|few
TGTGCTAGTGCCCAGGGGGCGCCGGGCACTGAAGCTTTCTTT
CASAQGAPGTEAFF
>TRBJ1-5|TRBV19|NA|few
TGTGCCAGTGCCCCCCGGGACGCGAGCAATCAGCCCCAGCATTTT
CASAPRDASNQPQHF
>TRBJ2-7|TRBV7-9|NA|NA
TGTGCCAGCAGCTCCATTGACCGGGACCAGGCCTACGAGCAGTACTTC
CASSSIDRDQAYEQYF
>TRBJ2-5|TRBV18|NA|NA
TGTGCCAGCTCACCGATGGTGCCGGAGACCCAGTACTTC
CASSPMVPETQYF
>TRBJ2-2|TRBV6-1|NA|few
TGTGCCAGCAGTGAATTTAGCGCCACGATCTTACAAATTAACACCGGGGAGCTGTTTTTT
CASSEFSATILQINTGELFF
>TRBJ2-7|TRBV7-8|TRBD1|few
TGTGCCAGCAGCTTAGATCGGACAGGGGCCACCTACGAGCAGTACTTC
CASSLDRTGATYEQYF
>TRBJ2-3|TRBV10-2|NA|few
TGCGCCAGCAGGTTTGAGACTAGCAGGCAGGGGACGCAGTATTTT
CASRFETSRQGTQYF